Below are 21 T cell receptor beta chains sequenced from a single sample in a study of blood T cell repertoires in COVID-19. The assay was immunoSEQ multiplex PCR, and TCRdb's table has in-frame clones only and misses some. The sample lists about 250,000 clones, 83% occurring once. Sequenced input: peripheral blood. The origin of the receptors is a man of 80 years or more with acute or convalescent COVID-19.

This clone was detected only a few times. The J gene is TRBJ1-5, the V gene TRBV25-1; possible D gene TRBD1, 5 bases. The CDR3 contains 16 residues. CDR1 and CDR2 from the germline V gene are MGHDK and SYGVNS. V shed 4 bases and J shed 2 bases, with 15 bases lying between them. In nucleotides, the CDR3 is TGTGCCAGCAGTGTTCCCAGGGTTAGGGGCAATCAGCCCCAGCATTTT. It encodes CASSVPRVRGNQPQHF.

This clone was found a few times. The V and J genes are TRBV2 and TRBJ2-7; D may be TRBD1 (6 bases). Germline lookup yields CDR1 SNHLY and CDR2 FYNNEI. V shed 8 bases and J shed 6 bases, with 14 bases lying between them. CDR3 length: 12 residues. The CDR3 here is CASRQGNGEQYF. CDR3 nucleotides: TGTGCCAGCCGCCAGGGGAACGGCGAGCAGTACTTC.

Only one count was recorded for this clone. The chain couples TRBV5-1 to TRBJ2-3, with TRBD2 matching 7 bases. CDR3 length: 13 residues. Trimming cost V 3 bases and J 3 bases; bases outside gene matches: 1. The germline CDR1 and CDR2 sequences are SGHRS and YFSETQ. For the CDR3, the DNA is TGCGCCAGCAGCTCGGGGGGAACAGATACGCAGTATTTT. Its translation: CASSSGGTDTQYF. Together with reference TRBV5-1 and TRBJ2-3, the CDR3 gives the full variable domain: KAGVTQTPRYLIKTRGQQVTLSCSPISGHRSVSWYQQTPGQGLQFLFEYFSETQRNKGNFPGRFSGRQFSNSRSEMNVSTLELGDSALYLCASSSGGTDTQYFGPGTRLTVL.

To note about this clone: The sample holds other DNA sequences that translate to the same CDR3. The V call is TRBV5-1, the J call TRBJ2-1, with 10 bases identical to TRBD2. The CDR3 loop spans 15 amino acids. V lost 0 bases and J lost 7; bases outside the gene matches: 4. Per germline, CDR1 SGHRS and CDR2 YFSETQ. CDR3 DNA: TGCGCCAGCAGCTTGGTGGCTAGCGGGAGTAATGAGCAGTTCTTC. It encodes CASSLVASGSNEQFF.

This rearrangement joins TRBV5-8 to TRBJ1-5; D is unclear. The CDR3 loop spans 12 amino acids. V gave up 3 bases and J gave up 5 bases, with 6 bases separating them. Germline V gene lookup returns CDR1 SGHTS and CDR2 YDEGEE. This chain's CDR3 is CASSSRYQPQHF. Written as DNA, the CDR3 is TGTGCCAGCAGCTCTAGATATCAGCCCCAGCATTTT.

The V call is TRBV5-4, the J call TRBJ1-5; D perhaps matches TRBD1 (6 bases). CDR1 and CDR2 (germline): SGHNT, YYREEE (reference sequence). The CDR3 loop spans 17 amino acids. Between the trimmed V and J ends, which lost 4 bases and 0 bases, there was a span of 17 bases. The CDR3 region has the DNA TGTGCCAGCAGCCAGGACAGAAACGAATATAGCAATCAGCCCCAGCATTTT. It translates to CASSQDRNEYSNQPQHF. Full variable domain (rest looked up from reference TRBV5-4 and TRBJ1-5): ETGVTQSPTHLIKTRGQQVTLRCSSQSGHNTVSWYQQALGQGPQFIFQYYREEENGRGNFPPRFSGLQFPNYSSELNVNALELDDSALYLCASSQDRNEYSNQPQHFGDGTRLSIL.

The chain joins TRBV19 to TRBJ1-2; the match to TRBD1 covers 7 bases. CDR3 length: 12 amino acids. The germline V gene encodes CDR1 LNHDA and CDR2 SQIVND (reference sequence). V dropped 9 bases and J dropped 4; count of bases not matched to a gene: 5. The CDR3 reads CASADRSYGYTF. Here the CDR3 DNA reads TGTGCCAGCGCGGACAGGAGCTATGGCTACACCTTC.

This clone was seen a single time. This chain connects TRBV18 to TRBJ2-7; tentative D call: TRBD2 (6 bases). Germline-derived CDR1 and CDR2 are KGHSH and LQKENI. Trimming pared 3 bases from V and 6 bases from J, leaving 21 bases between. This CDR3 contains 16 residues. The CDR3 loop reads CASSPVPGLVELEQYF. The CDR3 DNA sequence: TGTGCCAGCTCACCGGTCCCGGGACTCGTTGAACTCGAGCAGTACTTC. Filled out from reference TRBV18 and TRBJ2-7, the complete variable domain reads NAGVMQNPRHLVRRRGQEARLRCSPMKGHSHVYWYRQLPEEGLKFMVYLQKENIIDESGMPKERFSAEFPKEGPSILRIQQVVRGDSAAYFCASSPVPGLVELEQYFGPGTRLTVT.

This rearrangement joins TRBV5-1 to TRBJ2-3; 8 positions agree with TRBD2. Germline loops: CDR1 SGHRS, CDR2 YFSETQ. V was clipped by 3 bases and J by 0 bases; unmatched bases: 9. The CDR3 extends over 17 amino acids. The CDR3 coding sequence is TGCGCCAGCAGCTCTAACTTAGCGGGGCCTAGCACAGATACGCAGTATTTT. This sequence encodes CASSSNLAGPSTDTQYF. Supplemented by reference TRBV5-1 and TRBJ2-3, the full variable domain reads KAGVTQTPRYLIKTRGQQVTLSCSPISGHRSVSWYQQTPGQGLQFLFEYFSETQRNKGNFPGRFSGRQFSNSRSEMNVSTLELGDSALYLCASSSNLAGPSTDTQYFGPGTRLTVL.

The chain employs TRBV5-1 and TRBJ2-7; D unresolved. The CDR3 sequence is 14 residues long. The V gene's germline CDR1 is SGHRS and CDR2 YFSETQ. V was clipped by 4 bases and J by 2 bases, with 13 bases between them. The CDR3 sequence: CASSRSPGTYEQYF. The CDR3 DNA reads as TGCGCCAGCAGCAGGAGTCCTGGCACCTACGAGCAGTACTTC.

This clone was seen more than once but under ten times. The genes are TRBV19 and TRBJ2-4; D gene uncertain. Germline lookup yields CDR1 LNHDA and CDR2 SQIVND (reference sequence). The V end was cut by 3 bases, the J end by 0 bases, with 3 bases between. The CDR3 has 13 amino acids. Written as DNA, the CDR3 is TGTGCCAGTAGTATCGTAGCCAAAAACATTCAGTACTTC. It translates to CASSIVAKNIQYF.

The rearrangement uses TRBV10-3 and TRBJ2-5; TRBD2 agrees at 10 bases. V shed 4 bases and J 2 bases; nucleotides not matched to a gene: 13. The CDR3 totals 18 residues. CDR1 ENHRY and CDR2 SYGVKD come from the germline V gene. CDR3 protein: CAISAGPPAGGIQETQYF. CDR3 in DNA: TGTGCCATCAGTGCGGGGCCCCCAGCGGGAGGGATTCAAGAGACCCAGTACTTC.

This clone was counted only a few times. The chain is built from TRBV6-5 and TRBJ2-1; TRBD2 matches 12 bases. V was clipped by 0 bases and J by 8 bases; unmatched bases: 5. This CDR3 region has 16 residues. Germline V gene data show CDR1 as MNHEY and CDR2 as SVGAGI. The CDR3 DNA is TGTGCCAGCAGTTACTCGAAACTAGCGGGAGGCCATGAGCAGTTCTTC. Its translation: CASSYSKLAGGHEQFF.

The rearrangement joins TRBV29-1 to TRBJ2-3; D not certain. Germline V gives CDR1 SQVTM, CDR2 ANQGSEA. The V and J ends lost 5 bases and 2 bases respectively, with 11 bases between them. The length of the CDR3 is 13 residues. The chain's CDR3 is CSVSYLLTDTQYF. CDR3 nucleotide sequence: TGCAGCGTTTCTTACTTGCTCACAGATACGCAGTATTTT.

In this sample, this clone turned up once. J is TRBJ2-5 and V is TRBV3-1 (or the pseudogene TRBV3-2); the D gene is possibly TRBD1 (6 bases). The CDR3 loop spans 13 amino acids. Germline V gene lookup returns CDR1 LGHDT and CDR2 YNNKEL (reference sequence). With 1 base removed from V and 4 bases from J, the gap between germline ends came to 7 bases. Here the CDR3 DNA reads TGTGCCAGCAGCCAAGGAGGGGGAGAGACCCAGTACTTC. Encoded protein: CASSQGGGETQYF.

The V and J genes are TRBV12-3 or TRBV12-4 and TRBJ2-5, with D possibly being TRBD1 (5 bases). V was shortened by 3 bases and J by 4 bases, with 9 bases between the two germline ends. The CDR3 covers 13 residues. CDR3 sequence reads: CASSFAGRETQYF. CDR3 nucleotide sequence: TGTGCCAGCAGTTTCGCAGGGCGAGAGACCCAGTACTTC.

This clone has only one observation. The rearrangement links TRBV18 to TRBJ2-7; D unresolved. This CDR3 has 13 amino acids. V lost 5 bases and J 0 bases, leaving 8 bases between the germline ends. The V gene's germline CDR1 is KGHSH and CDR2 LQKENI. Written as DNA, the CDR3 is TGTGCCAGCTCAATCACAGCCTCCTACGAGCAGTACTTC. It yields the protein CASSITASYEQYF.

In nucleotides, the CDR3 is TGTGCCAGCAGCCACATAATCCGCTCAGTACAAGAGACCCAGTACTTC. Translation gives CASSHIIRSVQETQYF. V gene TRBV3-1 (or the pseudogene TRBV3-2) combines with J gene TRBJ2-5; D is ambiguous. V shed 3 bases and J shed 2 bases, with 16 bases lying between them. The length of the CDR3 is 16 residues. CDR1 is LGHDT, CDR2 YNNKEL, per germline (reference sequence).

The chain recombines TRBV7-9 with TRBJ1-1, with D tentatively TRBD1 (5 bases). The CDR3 runs 13 residues. Deletions cut 4 bases from V and 5 bases from J, with 11 bases between. Germline V CDR1 and CDR2: SEHNR, FQNEAQ (reference sequence). Here the CDR3 reads CASSYGAGTEAFF. DNA of the CDR3: TGTGCCAGCAGCTATGGGGCGGGGACTGAAGCTTTCTTT.

V gene TRBV7-9 combines with J gene TRBJ1-2, with D possibly being TRBD1 (5 bases). Germline-derived CDR1 and CDR2 are SEHNR and FQNEAQ (reference sequence). Trimming left V 8 bases short and J 6 bases short, with 13 bases between. The CDR3 runs 12 residues. The CDR3 DNA sequence: TGTGCCAGCCTCCGGGACTTAGATGGCTACACCTTC. Its translation is CASLRDLDGYTF.

This chain joins TRBV15 and TRBJ2-7; 9 bases fit TRBD2. The CDR3 totals 15 residues. Germline V gene sequence: CDR1 LNHNV, CDR2 YYDKDF (reference sequence). Trimming at V came to 1 base and at J to 2 bases, leaving 3 bases not matched to a gene. CDR3 DNA: TGTGCCACCAGCAGAGTGGCTAGCGGGGCCTACGAGCAGTACTTC. Its translation: CATSRVASGAYEQYF.